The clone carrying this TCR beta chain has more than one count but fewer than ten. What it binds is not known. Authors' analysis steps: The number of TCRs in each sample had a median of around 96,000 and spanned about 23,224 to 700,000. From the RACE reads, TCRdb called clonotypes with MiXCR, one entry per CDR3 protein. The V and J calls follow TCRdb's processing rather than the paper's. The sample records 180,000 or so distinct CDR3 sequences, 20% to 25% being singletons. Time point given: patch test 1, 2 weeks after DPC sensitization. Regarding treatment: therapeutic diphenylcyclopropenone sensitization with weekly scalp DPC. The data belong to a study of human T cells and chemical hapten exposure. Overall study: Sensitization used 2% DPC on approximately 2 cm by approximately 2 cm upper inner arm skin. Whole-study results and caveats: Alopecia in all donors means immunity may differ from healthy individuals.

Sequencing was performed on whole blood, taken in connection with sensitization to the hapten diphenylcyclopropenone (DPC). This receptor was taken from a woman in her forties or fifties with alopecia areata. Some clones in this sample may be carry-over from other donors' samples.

DNA for the CDR3: TGCAGCGTTGAAGATTGGACCATACAGGGATACACCTTC. This gives the protein CSVEDWTIQGYTF. V gene TRBV29-1 combines with J gene TRBJ1-2, with a possible D match to TRBD1 (6 bases). Trimming pared 0 bases from V and 11 bases from J, leaving 16 bases between. Germline CDR1 and CDR2: SQVTM and ANQGSEA. There are 13 residues in the CDR3.